The T cell receptor beta chain described here comes from a study of blood T cell repertoires in COVID-19. Assay: immunoSEQ multiplex PCR; the TCRdb copy retains only in-frame clones and omits some. The data show 200,000 or so clones, around 77% seen once. Germline CDR1 reads MGHRA; CDR2 reads YSYEKL. The CDR3 loop spans 17 amino acids. V was clipped by 3 bases and J by 0 bases; unmatched bases: 4. The TCR was taken from a man aged 55 to 69 with active or convalescent COVID-19. V and J are TRBV4-1 and TRBJ1-5; TRBD1 agrees at 11 bases. Material for sequencing was peripheral blood. CDR3 loop: CASSQGQGEYSNQPQHF. For the CDR3, the DNA is TGCGCCAGCAGCCAGGGACAGGGGGAGTATAGCAATCAGCCCCAGCATTTT.